The 20 T cell receptor beta chains below come from one sample, sequenced in a study of CD8 T cells in Susac syndrome. A quantity of roughly 0.5 to 1 ug RNA underwent reverse transcription using random hexamers. TCRdb redid the calling of the immunoSEQ multiplex PCR reads with MiXCR, one entry per CDR3 protein. The sample holds 100,000 to 150,000 distinct CDR3 sequences; roughly 76% are singletons and the top ten take roughly 0.5%. The sequencing sample was made of CD8+ T cells from PBMCs. These receptors came from a human donor with multiple sclerosis.

This chain uses TRBV27 with TRBJ1-1; D not certain. CDR1 MNHEY and CDR2 SMNVEV come from the germline V gene (reference sequence). V lost 6 bases and J lost 1, with 9 bases in between. There are 13 residues in the CDR3. This chain's CDR3 is CASSGPTNTEAFF. The CDR3 region has the DNA TGTGCCAGCAGCGGCCCTACGAACACTGAAGCTTTCTTT.

This chain joins TRBV12-3 or TRBV12-4 and TRBJ1-1; D is unresolved. V lost 0 bases and J 7 bases, leaving 12 bases between the germline ends. The CDR3 is 14 amino acids. DNA of the CDR3: TGTGCCAGCAGTTTAGCTGTCACGGCATATGAAGCTTTCTTT. Translated, it gives CASSLAVTAYEAFF.

This clonotype was picked up a small number of times. This chain joins TRBV6-1 and TRBJ2-7; 7 bases map to TRBD1. Per the germline V gene, CDR1 is MNHNS and CDR2 is SASEGT. The CDR3 contains 15 residues. Trimming took 1 base from V and 3 from J; bases not matched to a gene: 6. This CDR3 is CASSEGFDRVYEQYV. The CDR3 bases are TGTGCCAGCAGTGAAGGGTTTGACAGGGTCTACGAGCAGTACGTC.

This clonotype was observed once. V usage is TRBV7-9 and J usage is TRBJ1-6; D remains ambiguous. Germline V lookup: CDR1 SEHNR, CDR2 FQNEAQ (reference sequence). This CDR3 comprises 15 residues. Trimming took off 1 base at V and 8 bases at J, with 12 bases between the two ends. The CDR3 bases are TGTGCCAGCAGCTTAGTGCGGTACTTGGATTCACCCCTCCACTTT. Protein sequence: CASSLVRYLDSPLHF.

V is TRBV27 and J is TRBJ2-1, with D unclear. CDR1 is MNHEY and CDR2 is SMNVEV in the germline V gene (reference sequence). This CDR3 has 14 amino acids. Trimming shortened V by 3 bases and J by 6 bases, and 12 bases separated the two germline ends. CDR3 residues: CASSLRLKPNEQFF. CDR3 DNA sequence: TGTGCCAGCAGTTTGCGTCTAAAACCCAATGAGCAGTTCTTC.

The rearrangement uses TRBV7-6 and TRBJ2-7; D is perhaps TRBD2 (6 bases). Trimming left V 8 bases short and J 7 bases short, with 18 bases between. The V gene's germline CDR1 is SGHVS and CDR2 FNYEAQ. This CDR3 is built from 13 residues. CDR3 nucleotide sequence: TGTGCCAGCGGCGGAGGGACGGACTTAGAGCAGTACGTC. Amino acid sequence: CASGGGTDLEQYV.

The V call is TRBV27, the J call TRBJ1-1; no clear D. V lost 3 bases, J lost 4 bases, and 9 bases lay in between. Germline lookup yields CDR1 MNHEY and CDR2 SMNVEV (reference sequence). The CDR3 is 13 residues long. The DNA of the CDR3 is TGTGCCAGCAGTTTTCAAGTAGGCACTGAAGCTTTCTTT. Residues: CASSFQVGTEAFF.

The chain couples TRBV2 to TRBJ2-3, with 8 bases matching TRBD2. This CDR3 has 14 residues. The J segment lost 5 bases and the V segment lost 6 bases, leaving 7 bases of the junction unmatched. In germline, CDR1 is SNHLY, CDR2 FYNNEI. The CDR3, as DNA: TGTGCCAGCAGGGAACGGGGGGGCGGAGATACGCAGTATTTT. Its translation is CASRERGGGDTQYF. Variable domain in full (rest from reference TRBV2 and TRBJ2-3): EPEVTQTPSHQVTQMGQEVILRCVPISNHLYFYWYRQILGQKVEFLVSFYNNEISEKSEIFDDQFSVERPDGSNFTLKIRSTKLEDSAMYFCASRERGGGDTQYFGPGTRLTVL.

The V and J genes are TRBV27 and TRBJ2-3; 11 nucleotides match TRBD2. Trimming cost V 8 bases and J 2 bases; bases outside gene matches: 6. CDR3 length equals 15 residues. Germline CDR1 reads MNHEY; CDR2 reads SMNVEV (reference sequence). CDR3 in DNA: TGTGCCAGCTCGGGACTAGCGGACTACACAGATACGCAGTATTTT. Encoded protein: CASSGLADYTDTQYF.

A few counts support this clonotype. The chain employs TRBV18 and TRBJ2-3; TRBD1 is a possible D gene (6 bases). V shed 2 bases and J shed 1 base, with 10 bases lying between them. Germline V gene data show CDR1 as KGHSH and CDR2 as LQKENI. The CDR3 has 15 residues. CDR3 nucleotides: TGTGCCAGCTCACCAAGGGGGTCCCGCACAGATACGCAGTATTTT. Protein sequence: CASSPRGSRTDTQYF.

This chain's CDR3 is CASTRGGLLDEQYF. Written as DNA, the CDR3 is TGTGCCAGCACCAGGGGAGGATTACTGGACGAGCAGTACTTC. V and J are TRBV6-1 and TRBJ2-7; D may match TRBD1 or TRBD2 (6 bases each). The germline V gene has CDR1 MNHNS and CDR2 SASEGT. V lost 7 bases and J 5 bases, leaving 18 bases between the germline ends. CDR3 size: 14 residues.

This rearrangement joins TRBV5-1 to TRBJ2-1; 8 nucleotides line up with TRBD1. The ends lost 7 bases at V and 8 bases at J; junction bases unmatched: 2. The CDR3 is made up of 11 amino acids. Germline V lookup: CDR1 SGHRS, CDR2 YFSETQ. The CDR3 sequence: CASGGQDEQFF. DNA of the CDR3: TGCGCCAGCGGGGGACAGGATGAGCAGTTCTTC.

This clonotype was counted once. A read error may produce the germline difference seen at one junction end. The chain recombines TRBV7-8 with TRBJ2-7; D call uncertain. The CDR3 sequence is 13 residues long. Per germline, CDR1 SGHVS and CDR2 FQNEAQ. The CDR3 region is CASNLDLMSEQYF. The CDR3 bases are TGTGCCAGCAACTTAGATCTAATGAGCGAGCAGTACTTC.

The chain links TRBV10-3 to TRBJ2-1, with 11 bases matching TRBD2. In germline, CDR1 is ENHRY, CDR2 SYGVKD. The CDR3 is made up of 19 amino acids. The V and J ends lost 0 bases and 0 bases, in that order; junction bases with no gene match: 7. CDR3: CAISESTSGESLSYNEQFF. The CDR3 nucleotides are TGTGCCATCAGTGAGTCGACTAGCGGGGAAAGCCTCTCCTACAATGAGCAGTTCTTC.

The chain links TRBV5-1 to TRBJ1-2, with 7 bases aligning to TRBD1. CDR3 length: 15 residues. Germline values: CDR1 SGHRS, CDR2 YFSETQ. V was pared by 3 bases and J by 5 bases, with 10 bases of the junction left unmatched. The CDR3 DNA reads TGCGCCAGCAGCTACCGACCAACAGGGGAGTATGGCTACACCTTC. Protein: CASSYRPTGEYGYTF.

The V call is TRBV2, the J call TRBJ2-2; 13 bases match TRBD2. V was pared by 6 bases and J by 6 bases, with 7 bases of the junction left unmatched. The CDR3 is 16 residues long. Germline values: CDR1 SNHLY, CDR2 FYNNEI. Here the CDR3 DNA reads TGTGCCAGCAGGGCCACTAGCGGGAGGGTCGCCGGGGAGCTGTTTTTT. It is translated as CASRATSGRVAGELFF.

The chain joins TRBV30 to TRBJ2-1, with D unresolved. The CDR3 sequence is 11 residues long. V was shortened by 1 base and J by 2 bases, with 0 bases between the two germline ends. CDR1 is GTSNPN and CDR2 is SVGIG in the germline V gene (reference sequence). CDR3 in amino acids: CAWSAYNEQFF. The CDR3 DNA is TGTGCCTGGAGTGCCTACAATGAGCAGTTCTTC.

The chain links TRBV19 to TRBJ1-1; D is undetermined. Germline lookup yields CDR1 LNHDA and CDR2 SQIVND (reference sequence). The CDR3 length is 14 residues. The V gene lost 1 base and the J gene lost 1 base, with 7 bases spanning the gap. The DNA for the CDR3 is TGTGCCAGTAGTATAGGCGCGAAGAACACTGAAGCTTTCTTT. Amino acid sequence: CASSIGAKNTEAFF.

This clonotype has a handful of counts. The chain uses TRBV6-2 or TRBV6-3 and TRBJ1-5, with 10 bases aligning to TRBD1. Germline assignment: CDR1 MNHEY and CDR2 SVGEGT. Unmatched junction bases numbered 9, after V lost 0 bases and J lost 7 bases. The CDR3 is 17 residues long. The CDR3 loop reads CASSYSETGGRGQPQHF. CDR3 coding DNA: TGTGCCAGCAGTTACTCGGAGACAGGGGGCAGGGGGCAGCCCCAGCATTTT.

The genes are TRBV7-9 and TRBJ1-2; D gene uncertain. The CDR3 is 13 amino acids. Looked up from germline, CDR1 is SEHNR and CDR2 is FQNEAQ (reference sequence). Trimming shortened V by 3 bases and J by 4 bases, and 9 bases separated the two germline ends. CDR3 loop: CASSLGDGYGYTF. In nucleotides, the CDR3 is TGTGCCAGCAGCTTGGGCGATGGCTATGGCTACACCTTC.